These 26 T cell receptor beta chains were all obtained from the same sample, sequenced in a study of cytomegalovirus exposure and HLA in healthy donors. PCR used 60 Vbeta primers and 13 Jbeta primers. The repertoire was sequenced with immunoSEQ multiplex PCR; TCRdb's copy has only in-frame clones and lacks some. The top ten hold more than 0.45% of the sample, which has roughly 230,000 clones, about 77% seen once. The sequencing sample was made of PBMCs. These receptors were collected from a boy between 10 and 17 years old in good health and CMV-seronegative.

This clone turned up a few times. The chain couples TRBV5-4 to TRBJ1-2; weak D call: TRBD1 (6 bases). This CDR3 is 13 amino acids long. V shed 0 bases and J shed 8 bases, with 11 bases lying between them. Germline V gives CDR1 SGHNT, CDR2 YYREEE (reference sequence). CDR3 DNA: TGTGCCAGCAGCTTGGACAGGGCTGACGGCTACACCTTC. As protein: CASSLDRADGYTF.

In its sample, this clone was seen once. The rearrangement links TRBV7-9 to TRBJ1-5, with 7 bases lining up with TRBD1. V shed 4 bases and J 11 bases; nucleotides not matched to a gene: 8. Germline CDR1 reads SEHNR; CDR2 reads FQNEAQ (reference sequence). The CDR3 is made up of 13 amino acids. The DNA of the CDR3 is TGTGCCAGCAGCTCGACAGGGATTGCGACCCAGCATTTT. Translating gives CASSSTGIATQHF. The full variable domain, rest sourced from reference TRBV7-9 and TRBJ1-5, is DTGVSQNPRHKITKRGQNVTFRCDPISEHNRLYWYRQTLGQGPEFLTYFQNEAQLEKSRLLSDRFSAERPKGSFSTLEIQRTEQGDSAMYLCASSSTGIATQHFGDGTRLSIL.

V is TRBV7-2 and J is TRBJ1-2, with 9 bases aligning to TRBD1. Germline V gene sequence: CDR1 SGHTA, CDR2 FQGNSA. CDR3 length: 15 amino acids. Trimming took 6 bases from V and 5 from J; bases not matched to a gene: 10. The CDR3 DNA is TGTGCCAGCAGTATCCGCGGACAGGGGAGATATGGCTACACCTTC. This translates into CASSIRGQGRYGYTF. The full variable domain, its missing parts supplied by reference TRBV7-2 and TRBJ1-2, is GAGVSQSPSNKVTEKGKDVELRCDPISGHTALYWYRQSLGQGLEFLIYFQGNSAPDKSGLPSDRFSAERTGGSVSTLTIQRTQQEDSAVYLCASSIRGQGRYGYTFGSGTRLTVV.

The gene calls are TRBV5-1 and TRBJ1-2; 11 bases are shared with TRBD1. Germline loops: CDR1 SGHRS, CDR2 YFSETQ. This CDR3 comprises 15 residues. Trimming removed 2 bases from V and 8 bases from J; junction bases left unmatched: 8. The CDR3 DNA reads TGCGCCAGCAGCTTCTGGGGACAGGGGGATAGCGGCTACACCTTC. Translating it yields CASSFWGQGDSGYTF.

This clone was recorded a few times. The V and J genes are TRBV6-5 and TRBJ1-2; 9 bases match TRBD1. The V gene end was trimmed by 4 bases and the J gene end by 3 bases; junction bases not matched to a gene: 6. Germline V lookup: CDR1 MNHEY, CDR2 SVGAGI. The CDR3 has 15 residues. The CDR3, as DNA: TGTGCCAGCAGTTCCCCTTGGACAGGGGACTATGGCTACACCTTC. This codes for CASSSPWTGDYGYTF.

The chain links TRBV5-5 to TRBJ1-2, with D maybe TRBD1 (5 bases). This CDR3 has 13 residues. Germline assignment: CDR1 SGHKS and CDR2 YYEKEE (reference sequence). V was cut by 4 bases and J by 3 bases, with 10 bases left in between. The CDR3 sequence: CASSRQSDYGYTF. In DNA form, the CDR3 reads TGTGCCAGCAGCCGACAGTCCGACTATGGCTACACCTTC.

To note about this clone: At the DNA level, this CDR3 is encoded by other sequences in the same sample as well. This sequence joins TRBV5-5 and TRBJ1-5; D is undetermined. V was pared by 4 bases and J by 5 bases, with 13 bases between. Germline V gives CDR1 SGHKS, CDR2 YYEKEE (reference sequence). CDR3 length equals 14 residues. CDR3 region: CASSLEREDQPQHF. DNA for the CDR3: TGTGCCAGCAGCCTTGAGAGGGAAGATCAGCCCCAGCATTTT.

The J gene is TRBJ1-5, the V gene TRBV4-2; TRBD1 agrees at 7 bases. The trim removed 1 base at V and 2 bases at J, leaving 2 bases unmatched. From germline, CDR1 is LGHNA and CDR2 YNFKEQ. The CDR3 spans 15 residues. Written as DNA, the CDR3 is TGTGCCAGCAGCCAAGCCGACAGGGGCAATCAGCCCCAGCATTTT. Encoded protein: CASSQADRGNQPQHF.

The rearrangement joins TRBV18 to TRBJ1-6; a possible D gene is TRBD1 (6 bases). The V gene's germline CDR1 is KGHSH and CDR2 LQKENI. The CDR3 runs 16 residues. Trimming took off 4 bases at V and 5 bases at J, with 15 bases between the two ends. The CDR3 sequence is CASSLLRDINNSPLHF. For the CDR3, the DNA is TGTGCCAGCTCACTTCTCCGGGACATCAATAATTCACCCCTCCACTTT. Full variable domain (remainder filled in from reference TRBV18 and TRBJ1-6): NAGVMQNPRHLVRRRGQEARLRCSPMKGHSHVYWYRQLPEEGLKFMVYLQKENIIDESGMPKERFSAEFPKEGPSILRIQQVVRGDSAAYFCASSLLRDINNSPLHFGNGTRLTVT.

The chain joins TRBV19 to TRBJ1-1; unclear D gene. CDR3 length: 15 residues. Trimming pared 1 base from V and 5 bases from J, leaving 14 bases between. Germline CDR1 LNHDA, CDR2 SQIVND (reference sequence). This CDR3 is CASSIVPREETEAFF. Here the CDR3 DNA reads TGTGCCAGTAGTATAGTACCACGCGAGGAGACTGAAGCTTTCTTT.

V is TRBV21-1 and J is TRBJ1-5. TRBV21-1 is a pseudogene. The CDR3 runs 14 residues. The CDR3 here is CAIPLRASNQPQHF. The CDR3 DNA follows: TGTGCCATTCCCCTGCGGGCTAGCAATCAGCCCCAGCATTTT.

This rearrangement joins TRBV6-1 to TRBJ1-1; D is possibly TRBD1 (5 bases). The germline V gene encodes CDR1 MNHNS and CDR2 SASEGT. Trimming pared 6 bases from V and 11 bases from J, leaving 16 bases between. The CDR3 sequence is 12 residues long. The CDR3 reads CASSRTSSVAFF. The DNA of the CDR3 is TGTGCCAGCAGCCGGACATCCAGTGTGGCTTTCTTT.

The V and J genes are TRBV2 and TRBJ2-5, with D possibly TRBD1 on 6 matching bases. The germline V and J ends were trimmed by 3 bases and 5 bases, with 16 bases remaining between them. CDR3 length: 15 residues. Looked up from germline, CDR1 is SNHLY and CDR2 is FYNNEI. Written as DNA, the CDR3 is TGTGCCAGCAGTGATGATGTGGGGGCAGAGGAGACCCAGTACTTC. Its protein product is CASSDDVGAEETQYF. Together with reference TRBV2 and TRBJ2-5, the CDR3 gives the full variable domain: EPEVTQTPSHQVTQMGQEVILRCVPISNHLYFYWYRQILGQKVEFLVSFYNNEISEKSEIFDDQFSVERPDGSNFTLKIRSTKLEDSAMYFCASSDDVGAEETQYFGPGTRLLVL.

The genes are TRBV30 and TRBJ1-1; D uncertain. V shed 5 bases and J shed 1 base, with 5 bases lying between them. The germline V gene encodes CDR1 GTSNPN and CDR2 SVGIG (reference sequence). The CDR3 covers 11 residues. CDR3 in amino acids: CAWGRNTEAFF. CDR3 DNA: TGTGCCTGGGGGAGGAACACTGAAGCTTTCTTT.

The CDR3 DNA follows: TGTGCCAGCTATTCCTCCTACGAGCAGTACTTC. It specifies CASYSSYEQYF. The chain combines TRBV6-1 with TRBJ2-7; no clear D gene. CDR1 is MNHNS and CDR2 is SASEGT in the germline V gene. Trimming took off 8 bases at V and 0 bases at J, with 5 bases between the two ends. CDR3 size: 11 residues.

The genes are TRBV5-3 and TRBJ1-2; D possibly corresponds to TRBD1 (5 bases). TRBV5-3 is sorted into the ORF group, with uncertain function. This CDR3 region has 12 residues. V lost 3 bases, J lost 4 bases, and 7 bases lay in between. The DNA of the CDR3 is TGTGCCAGAAGCTATAGGGGCTATGGCTACACCTTC. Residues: CARSYRGYGYTF.

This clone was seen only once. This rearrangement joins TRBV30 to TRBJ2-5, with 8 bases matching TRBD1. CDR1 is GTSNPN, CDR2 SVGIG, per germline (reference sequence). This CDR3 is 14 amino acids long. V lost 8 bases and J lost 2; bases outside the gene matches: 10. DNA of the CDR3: TGTGCCGGGATCCAGGGGGCTGGTCAAGAGACCCAGTACTTC. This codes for CAGIQGAGQETQYF.

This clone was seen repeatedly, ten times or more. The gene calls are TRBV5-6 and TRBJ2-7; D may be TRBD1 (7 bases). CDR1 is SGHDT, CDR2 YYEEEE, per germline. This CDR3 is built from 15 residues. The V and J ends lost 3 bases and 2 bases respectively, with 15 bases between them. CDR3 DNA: TGTGCCAGCAGCTGGGGGGACAGTAAAGCCTACGAGCAGTACTTC. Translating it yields CASSWGDSKAYEQYF. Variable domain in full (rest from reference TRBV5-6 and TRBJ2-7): DAGVTQSPTHLIKTRGQQVTLRCSPKSGHDTVSWYQQALGQGPQFIFQYYEEEERQRGNFPDRFSGHQFPNYSSELNVNALLLGDSALYLCASSWGDSKAYEQYFGPGTRLTVT.

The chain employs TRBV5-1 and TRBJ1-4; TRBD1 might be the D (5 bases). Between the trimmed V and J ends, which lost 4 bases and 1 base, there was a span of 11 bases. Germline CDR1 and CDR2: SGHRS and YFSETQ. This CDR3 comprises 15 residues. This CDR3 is CASSRAGQTNEKLFF. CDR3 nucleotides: TGCGCCAGCAGCAGAGCTGGACAAACTAATGAAAAACTGTTTTTT.

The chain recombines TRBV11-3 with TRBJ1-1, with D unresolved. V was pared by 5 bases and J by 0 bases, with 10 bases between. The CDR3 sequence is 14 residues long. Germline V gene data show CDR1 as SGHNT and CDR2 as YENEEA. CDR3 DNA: TGTGCCAGCAGCCGAGGGAGTTTGAACACTGAAGCTTTCTTT. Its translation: CASSRGSLNTEAFF.

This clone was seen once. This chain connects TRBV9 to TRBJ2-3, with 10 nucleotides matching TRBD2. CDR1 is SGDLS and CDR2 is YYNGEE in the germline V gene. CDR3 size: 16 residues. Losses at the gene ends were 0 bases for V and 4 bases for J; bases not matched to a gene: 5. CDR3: CASSVVGSGGSDTQYF. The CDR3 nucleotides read TGTGCCAGCAGCGTAGTCGGTAGCGGGGGGTCAGATACGCAGTATTTT.

The CDR3 is CASSQRQGWVDTIYF. The CDR3 DNA reads as TGTGCCAGCAGCCAGAGACAGGGCTGGGTCGACACCATATATTTT. This chain uses TRBV11-2 with TRBJ1-3; TRBD1 matches at 7 bases. The CDR3 is 15 residues long. Trimming removed 5 bases from V and 8 bases from J; junction bases left unmatched: 12. The germline V gene encodes CDR1 SGHAT and CDR2 FQNNGV.

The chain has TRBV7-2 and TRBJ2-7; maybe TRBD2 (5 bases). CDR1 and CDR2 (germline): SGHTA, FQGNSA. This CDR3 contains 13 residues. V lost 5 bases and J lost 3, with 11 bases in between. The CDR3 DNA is TGTGCCAGCAGCGAACTAGGTCTCTACGAGCAGTACTTC. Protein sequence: CASSELGLYEQYF.

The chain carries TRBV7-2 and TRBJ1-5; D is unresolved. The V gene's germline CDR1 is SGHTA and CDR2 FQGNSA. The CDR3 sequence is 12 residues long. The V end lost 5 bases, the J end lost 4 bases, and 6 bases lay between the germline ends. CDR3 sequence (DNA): TGTGCCAGCAGCGCCACAAATCAGCCCCAGCATTTT. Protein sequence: CASSATNQPQHF. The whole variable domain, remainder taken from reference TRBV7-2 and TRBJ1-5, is GAGVSQSPSNKVTEKGKDVELRCDPISGHTALYWYRQSLGQGLEFLIYFQGNSAPDKSGLPSDRFSAERTGGSVSTLTIQRTQQEDSAVYLCASSATNQPQHFGDGTRLSIL.

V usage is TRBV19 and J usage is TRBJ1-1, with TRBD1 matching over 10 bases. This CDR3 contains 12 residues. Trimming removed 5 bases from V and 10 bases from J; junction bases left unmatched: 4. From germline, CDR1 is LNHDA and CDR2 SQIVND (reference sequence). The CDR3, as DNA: TGTGCCAGTAGTTCCGGGGACAGGGGAGCTTTCTTT. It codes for CASSSGDRGAFF.

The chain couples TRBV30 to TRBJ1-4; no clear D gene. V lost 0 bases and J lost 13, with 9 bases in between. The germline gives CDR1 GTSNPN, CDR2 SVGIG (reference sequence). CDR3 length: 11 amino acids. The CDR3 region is CAWSVRSGLFF. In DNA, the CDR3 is TGTGCCTGGAGTGTACGATCGGGACTGTTTTTT.